This T cell receptor (beta chain) was found in a study of T cell changes during pregnancy in multiple sclerosis. Repertoires were generated with immunoSEQ multiplex PCR, while TCRdb's copy carries only in-frame clones and drops some. Of about 97,000 clones listed, about nine tenths are singletons. The germline gives CDR1 SQVTM, CDR2 ANQGSEA. Trimming pared 5 bases from V and 6 bases from J, leaving 14 bases between. This CDR3 contains 12 residues. The V call is TRBV29-1, the J call TRBJ2-7; TRBD2 is a possible D gene (5 bases). The receptor was derived from a female donor in good health, enrolled as a control in a pregnancy study. The sequenced sample was peripheral blood, obtained in the second trimester of pregnancy. CDR3 residues: CSVRPRAGEQYF. The CDR3 region has the DNA TGCAGCGTTCGACCCCGGGCGGGCGAGCAGTACTTC.